Listed below are T cell receptor beta chains from one sample, sequenced in a study of shared clonotypes between healthy human individuals. The method was immunoSEQ multiplex PCR; TCRdb's version includes in-frame clones alone and lacks a portion of them. The sample has some 700,000 clones, roughly 87% seen once. Material for sequencing was memory CD8+ T cells from PBMCs. These receptors were collected from a man younger than 35 in good health. Some clones in this sample may be carry-over from other donors' samples. Each CDR3 is given with its conserved first and last residue. Fields, in order: clone size, J gene, CDR3 length, D gene, V gene, CDR3 protein, CDR3 DNA. The D gene is left open where the match is weak. The size of a clone is reported for some rows only, either as once, few or many, or as a class for expanded clones.

NA TRBJ2-7 12 NA TRBV11-2 CASSHGQYEQYF TGTGCCAGCAGCCATGGACAGTACGAGCAGTACTTC
NA TRBJ1-1 13 NA TRBV27 CASSLVWNTEAFF TGTGCCAGCAGTTTGGTTTGGAACACTGAAGCTTTCTTT
NA TRBJ1-1 13 TRBD1 TRBV6-5 CASSHPRDSEAFF TGTGCCAGCAGCCACCCCCGGGACAGCGAAGCTTTCTTT
NA TRBJ2-7 15 NA TRBV11-2 CASSLAGLGSYEQYF TGTGCCAGCAGCTTAGCAGGCTTGGGCTCCTACGAGCAGTACTTC
NA TRBJ2-7 13 NA TRBV5-6 CASSPVGSLEQYF TGTGCCAGCAGCCCTGTGGGGTCCCTCGAGCAGTACTTC
NA TRBJ2-1 16 NA TRBV27 CASSLALGQADNEQFF TGTGCCAGCAGTTTAGCCCTAGGGCAAGCAGACAATGAGCAGTTCTTC
NA TRBJ2-3 15 NA TRBV7-9 CASSLSGDSTDTQYF TGTGCCAGCAGCTTGTCTGGTGATAGCACAGATACGCAGTATTTT
NA TRBJ2-3 15 NA TRBV4-1 CSSSKRGAYSDTQYF TGCTCCAGCAGCAAAAGGGGGGCTTATTCAGATACGCAGTATTTT
NA TRBJ2-3 15 NA TRBV15 CATSRTGTPTGTQYF TGTGCCACCAGCAGGACGGGGACTCCCACGGGTACGCAGTATTTT
once TRBJ2-5 19 TRBD1 TRBV7-9 CASSSTQTGALGAQETQYF TGTGCCAGCAGCTCGACGCAAACAGGGGCTCTAGGGGCCCAAGAGACCCAGTACTTC
few TRBJ2-7 14 TRBD1 TRBV28 CASSLQTGIYEQYF TGTGCCAGCAGTTTACAGACAGGGATCTACGAGCAGTACTTC
NA TRBJ2-1 19 TRBD2 TRBV4-1 CASSQLGLAGGRSYNEQFF TGCGCCAGCAGCCAGTTGGGACTAGCGGGAGGTAGGTCCTACAATGAGCAGTTCTTC
NA TRBJ2-7 14 NA TRBV28 CASSLGGTGNEQYF TGTGCCAGCAGTTTAGGCGGGACCGGGAACGAGCAGTACTTC
NA TRBJ2-5 16 TRBD1 TRBV4-2 CASSQTTGGSAETQYF TGTGCCAGCAGCCAAACTACAGGGGGCAGTGCCGAGACCCAGTACTTC
NA TRBJ2-2 14 NA TRBV9 CASSVSGEGGELFF TGTGCCAGCAGCGTTTCAGGGGAGGGCGGGGAGCTGTTTTTT
NA TRBJ2-5 15 TRBD2 TRBV9 CASSEWTSGRETQYF TGTGCCAGCAGCGAGTGGACTAGCGGGAGAGAGACCCAGTACTTC
NA TRBJ1-2 13 TRBD1 TRBV28 CASRTLGTGGYTF TGTGCCAGCAGGACGCTCGGGACAGGAGGGTACACCTTC
NA TRBJ2-5 18 TRBD2 TRBV7-8 CASRFSRVSGRAGETQYF TGTGCCAGCAGATTTAGTCGGGTTAGCGGGAGGGCCGGAGAGACCCAGTACTTC
NA TRBJ2-7 16 NA TRBV7-9 CASTPPGDSSGDEQYF TGTGCCAGCACCCCCCCGGGGGACAGCTCCGGGGACGAGCAGTACTTC
NA TRBJ2-3 15 TRBD2 TRBV11-2 CASSSLAGEVDTQYF TGTGCCAGCAGCTCCCTAGCGGGAGAGGTAGATACGCAGTATTTT
NA TRBJ2-7 12 NA TRBV7-8 CASSLGSYEQYF TGTGCCAGCAGCTTAGGCAGCTACGAGCAGTACTTC
NA TRBJ2-6 17 NA TRBV10-3 CAISEDREASGANVLTF TGTGCCATCAGTGAGGACAGAGAAGCCTCTGGGGCCAACGTCCTGACTTTC
NA TRBJ1-2 17 NA TRBV12-2 CASRLSPPGRKYYGYTF TGTGCAAGTCGCTTAAGCCCTCCGGGCCGCAAGTACTATGGCTACACCTTC
NA TRBJ2-1 12 NA TRBV11-2 CASSPRGDEQFF TGTGCCAGCAGCCCACGCGGGGATGAGCAGTTCTTC
NA TRBJ1-5 15 NA TRBV19 CASSIWAGPNQPQHF TGTGCCAGTAGTATCTGGGCAGGCCCCAATCAGCCCCAGCATTTT
NA TRBJ1-3 15 TRBD1 TRBV11-2 CASSSDRASGNTIYF TGTGCCAGCAGCTCAGACAGGGCCTCTGGAAACACCATATATTTT
NA TRBJ2-7 12 NA TRBV6-5 CASSYAGDEQYF TGTGCCAGCAGTTACGCCGGGGACGAGCAGTACTTC
NA TRBJ2-2 18 TRBD2 TRBV13 CASSRHPQAGSGTGELFF TGTGCCAGCAGCCGCCACCCCCAAGCGGGATCTGGCACCGGGGAGCTGTTTTTT
NA TRBJ1-4 14 TRBD1 TRBV7-6 CASSKQGFSEKLFF TGTGCCAGCAGCAAACAGGGGTTCTCTGAAAAACTGTTTTTT
few TRBJ1-1 13 NA TRBV7-9 CASSPLMNTEAFF TGTGCCAGCAGCCCCCTAATGAACACTGAAGCTTTCTTT
NA TRBJ2-7 17 TRBD1 TRBV9 CASSSTLHSTGHYEQYF TGTGCCAGCAGCTCCACCCTACACTCGACAGGGCACTACGAGCAGTACTTC
few TRBJ1-1 13 NA TRBV27 CASSPGVGTEAFF TGTGCCAGCAGCCCAGGGGTGGGAACTGAAGCTTTCTTT
NA TRBJ2-1 15 TRBD2 TRBV9 CASSVSGRSLNEQFF TGTGCCAGCAGCGTTAGCGGGAGATCCCTCAATGAGCAGTTCTTC
NA TRBJ2-1 13 TRBD2 TRBV4-1 CASSPGLAGSKFF TGCGCCAGCAGCCCGGGACTAGCGGGAAGTAAGTTCTTC
NA TRBJ2-1 15 TRBD2 TRBV28 CASTRDYSPLNEQFF TGTGCCAGCACCCGGGACTACTCACCTTTGAATGAGCAGTTCTTC
NA TRBJ2-1 13 NA TRBV7-6 CASSLALYNEQFF TGTGCCAGCAGCTTAGCTCTGTACAATGAGCAGTTCTTC
once TRBJ2-7 15 TRBD1 TRBV14 CASSQDLAGGSEQYF TGTGCCAGCAGCCAAGATCTGGCAGGGGGCAGCGAGCAGTACTTC
NA TRBJ1-2 13 NA TRBV19 CASIRYGDYGYTF TGTGCCAGTATTCGATATGGAGACTATGGCTACACCTTC
NA TRBJ2-7 13 TRBD1 TRBV15 CATWRQGVSEQYF TGTGCCACCTGGCGACAGGGGGTATCCGAGCAGTACTTC
NA TRBJ1-5 16 NA TRBV7-9 CASSLGHGWPHQPQHF TGTGCCAGCAGCTTAGGACATGGGTGGCCCCATCAGCCCCAGCATTTT
NA TRBJ2-2 16 TRBD1 TRBV15 CATSTSFQGANGELFF TGTGCCACCAGCACAAGCTTCCAGGGGGCAAACGGGGAGCTGTTTTTT
NA TRBJ1-1 14 NA TRBV7-2 CASSFKQQNTEAFF TGTGCCAGCAGCTTTAAACAGCAGAACACTGAAGCTTTCTTT
NA TRBJ2-1 14 NA TRBV21-1 CASSKQDVLDEQFF TGTGCCAGCAGCAAACAGGACGTGTTGGATGAGCAGTTCTTC
NA TRBJ2-7 13 NA TRBV6-1 CASRGGRDYEQYF TGTGCCAGCAGGGGTGGCAGAGACTACGAGCAGTACTTC
NA TRBJ2-5 15 NA TRBV7-9 CASSRTLPFEETQYF TGTGCCAGCAGCCGGACCCTACCATTCGAAGAGACCCAGTACTTC
NA TRBJ1-4 16 NA TRBV4-2 CASSQDLNSPNEKLFF TGTGCCAGCAGCCAAGATCTGAACAGCCCTAATGAAAAACTGTTTTTT